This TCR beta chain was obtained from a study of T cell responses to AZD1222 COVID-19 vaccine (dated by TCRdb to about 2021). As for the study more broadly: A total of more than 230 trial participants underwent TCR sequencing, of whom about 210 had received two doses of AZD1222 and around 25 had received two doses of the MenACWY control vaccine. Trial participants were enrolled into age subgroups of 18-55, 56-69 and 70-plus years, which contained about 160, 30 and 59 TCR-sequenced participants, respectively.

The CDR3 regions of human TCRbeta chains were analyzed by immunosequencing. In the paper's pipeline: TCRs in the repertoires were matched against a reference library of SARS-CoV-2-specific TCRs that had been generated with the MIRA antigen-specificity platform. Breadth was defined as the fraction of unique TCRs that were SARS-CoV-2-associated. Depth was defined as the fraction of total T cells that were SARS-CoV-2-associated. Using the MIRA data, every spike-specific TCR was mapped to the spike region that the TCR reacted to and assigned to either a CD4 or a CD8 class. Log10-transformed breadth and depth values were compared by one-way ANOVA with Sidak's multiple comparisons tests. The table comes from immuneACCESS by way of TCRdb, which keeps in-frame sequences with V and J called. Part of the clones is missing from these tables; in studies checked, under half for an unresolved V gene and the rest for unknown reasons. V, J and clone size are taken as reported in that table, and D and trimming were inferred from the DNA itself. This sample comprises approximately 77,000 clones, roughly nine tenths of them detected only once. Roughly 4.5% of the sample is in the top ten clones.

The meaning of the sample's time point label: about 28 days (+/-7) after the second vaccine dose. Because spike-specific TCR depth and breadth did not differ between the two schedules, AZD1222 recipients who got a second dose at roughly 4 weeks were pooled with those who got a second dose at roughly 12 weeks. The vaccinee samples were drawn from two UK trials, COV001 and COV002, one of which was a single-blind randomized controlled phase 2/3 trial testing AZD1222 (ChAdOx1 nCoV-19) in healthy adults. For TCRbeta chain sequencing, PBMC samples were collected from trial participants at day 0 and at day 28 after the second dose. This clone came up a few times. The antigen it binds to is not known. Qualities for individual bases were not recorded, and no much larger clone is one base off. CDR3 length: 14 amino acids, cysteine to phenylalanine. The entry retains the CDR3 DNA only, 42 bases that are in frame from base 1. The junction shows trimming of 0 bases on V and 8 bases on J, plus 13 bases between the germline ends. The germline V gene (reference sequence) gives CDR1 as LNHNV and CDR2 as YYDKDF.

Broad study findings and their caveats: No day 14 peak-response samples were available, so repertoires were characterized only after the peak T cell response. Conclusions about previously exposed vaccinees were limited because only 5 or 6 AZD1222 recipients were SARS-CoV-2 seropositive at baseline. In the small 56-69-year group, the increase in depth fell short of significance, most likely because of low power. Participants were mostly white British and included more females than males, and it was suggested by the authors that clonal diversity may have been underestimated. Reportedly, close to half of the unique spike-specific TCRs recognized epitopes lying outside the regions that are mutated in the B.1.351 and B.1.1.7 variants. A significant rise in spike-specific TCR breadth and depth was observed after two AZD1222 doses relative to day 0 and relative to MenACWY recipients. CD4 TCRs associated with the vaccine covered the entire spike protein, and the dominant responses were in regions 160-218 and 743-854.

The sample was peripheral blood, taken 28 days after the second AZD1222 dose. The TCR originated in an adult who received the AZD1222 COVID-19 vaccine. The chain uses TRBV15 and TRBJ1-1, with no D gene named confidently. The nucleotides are TGTGCCACCAGCAGAGATCGGCAGGCCACGGAAGCTTTCTTT. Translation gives CATSRDRQATEAFF.